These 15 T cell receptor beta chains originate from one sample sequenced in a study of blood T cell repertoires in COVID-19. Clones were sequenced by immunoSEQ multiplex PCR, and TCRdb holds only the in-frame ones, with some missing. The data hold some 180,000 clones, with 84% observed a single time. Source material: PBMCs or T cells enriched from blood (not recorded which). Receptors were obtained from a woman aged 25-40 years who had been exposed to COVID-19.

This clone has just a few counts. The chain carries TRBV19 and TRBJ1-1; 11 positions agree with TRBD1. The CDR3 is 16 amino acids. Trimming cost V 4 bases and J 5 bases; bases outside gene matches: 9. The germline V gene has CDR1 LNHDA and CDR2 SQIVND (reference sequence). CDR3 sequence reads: CASSNPGTGGWTEAFF. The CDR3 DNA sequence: TGTGCCAGTAGTAATCCCGGGACAGGGGGATGGACTGAAGCTTTCTTT.

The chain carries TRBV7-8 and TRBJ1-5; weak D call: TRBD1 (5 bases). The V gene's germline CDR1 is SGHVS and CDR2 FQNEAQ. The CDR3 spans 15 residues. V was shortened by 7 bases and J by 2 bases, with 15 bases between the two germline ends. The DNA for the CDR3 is TGTGCCAGCAACCCCCGGGGGTTGGGCAATCAGCCCCAGCATTTT. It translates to CASNPRGLGNQPQHF.

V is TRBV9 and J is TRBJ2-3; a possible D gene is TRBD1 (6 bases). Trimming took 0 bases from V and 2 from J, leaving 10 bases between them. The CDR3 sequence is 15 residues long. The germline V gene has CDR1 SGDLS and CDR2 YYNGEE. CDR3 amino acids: CASSVGGQYTDTQYF. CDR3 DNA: TGTGCCAGCAGCGTAGGGGGGCAGTACACAGATACGCAGTATTTT.

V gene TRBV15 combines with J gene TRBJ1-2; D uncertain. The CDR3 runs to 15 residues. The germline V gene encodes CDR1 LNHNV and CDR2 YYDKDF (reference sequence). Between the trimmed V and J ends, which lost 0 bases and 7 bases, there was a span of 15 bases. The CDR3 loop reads CATSRDWAGGGGYTF. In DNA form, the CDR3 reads TGTGCCACCAGCAGAGATTGGGCCGGCGGAGGTGGCTACACCTTC.

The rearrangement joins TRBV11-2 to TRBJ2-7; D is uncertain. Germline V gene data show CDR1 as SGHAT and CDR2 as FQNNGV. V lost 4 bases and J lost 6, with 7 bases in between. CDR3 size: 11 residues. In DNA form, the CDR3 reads TGTGCCAGCAGCTCTAAGCGCGAGCAGTACTTC. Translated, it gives CASSSKREQYF.

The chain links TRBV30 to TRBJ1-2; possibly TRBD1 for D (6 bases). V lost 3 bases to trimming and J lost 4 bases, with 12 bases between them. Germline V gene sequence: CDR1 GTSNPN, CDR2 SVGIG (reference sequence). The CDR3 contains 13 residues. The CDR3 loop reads CAWRKQGSYGYTF. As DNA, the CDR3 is TGTGCCTGGAGGAAACAGGGTTCCTATGGCTACACCTTC.

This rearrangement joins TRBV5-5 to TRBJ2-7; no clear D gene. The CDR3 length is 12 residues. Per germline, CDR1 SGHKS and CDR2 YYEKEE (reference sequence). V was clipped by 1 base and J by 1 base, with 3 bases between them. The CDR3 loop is CASSLLSYEQYF. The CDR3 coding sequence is TGTGCCAGCAGCTTGTTATCCTACGAGCAGTACTTC.

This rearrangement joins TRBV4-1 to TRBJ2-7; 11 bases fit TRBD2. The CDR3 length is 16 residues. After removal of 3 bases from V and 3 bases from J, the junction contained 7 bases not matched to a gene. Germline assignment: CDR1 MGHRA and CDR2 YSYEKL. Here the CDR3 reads CASSHSELAGDYEQYF. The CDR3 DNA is TGCGCCAGCAGCCACTCCGAACTAGCGGGGGACTACGAGCAGTACTTC.

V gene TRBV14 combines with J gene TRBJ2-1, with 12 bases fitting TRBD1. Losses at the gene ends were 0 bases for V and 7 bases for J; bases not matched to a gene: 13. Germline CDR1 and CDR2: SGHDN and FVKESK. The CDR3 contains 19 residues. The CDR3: CASSQDSMEGQGASNEQFF. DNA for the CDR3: TGTGCCAGCAGCCAAGATTCTATGGAGGGACAGGGGGCATCAAATGAGCAGTTCTTC.

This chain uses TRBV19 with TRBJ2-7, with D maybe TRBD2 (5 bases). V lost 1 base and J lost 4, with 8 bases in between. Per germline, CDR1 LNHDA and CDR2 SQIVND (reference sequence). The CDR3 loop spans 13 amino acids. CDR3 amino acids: CASSIGTLYEQYF. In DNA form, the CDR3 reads TGTGCCAGTAGTATAGGGACTCTTTACGAGCAGTACTTC.

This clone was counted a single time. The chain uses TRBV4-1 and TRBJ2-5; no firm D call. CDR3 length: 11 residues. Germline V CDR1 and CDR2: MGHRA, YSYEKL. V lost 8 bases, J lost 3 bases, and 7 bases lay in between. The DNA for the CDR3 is TGCGCCAGCGGTACAGAAGAGACCCAGTACTTC. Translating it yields CASGTEETQYF.

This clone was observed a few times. The CDR3 sequence: CASSPTPSTGTYGYTF. The CDR3 DNA sequence: TGTGCCAGCAGTCCTACCCCCTCGACAGGGACCTATGGCTACACCTTC. This chain uses TRBV27 with TRBJ1-2; 7 positions agree with TRBD1. The CDR3 spans 16 residues. Germline CDR1 is MNHEY and CDR2 is SMNVEV (reference sequence). V shed 5 bases, J shed 4 bases, and the junction held 13 bases outside the gene matches.

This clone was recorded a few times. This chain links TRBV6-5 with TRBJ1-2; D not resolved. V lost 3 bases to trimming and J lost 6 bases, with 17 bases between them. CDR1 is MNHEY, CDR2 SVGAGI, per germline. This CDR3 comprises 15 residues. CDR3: CASSYSLSYSDGYTF. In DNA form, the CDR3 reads TGTGCCAGCAGTTATTCCCTATCCTATTCCGATGGCTACACCTTC.

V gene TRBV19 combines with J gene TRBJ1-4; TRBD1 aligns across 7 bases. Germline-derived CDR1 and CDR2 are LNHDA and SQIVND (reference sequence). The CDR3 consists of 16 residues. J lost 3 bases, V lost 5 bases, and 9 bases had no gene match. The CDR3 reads CASSSERGRANEKLFF. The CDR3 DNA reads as TGTGCCAGTAGTTCCGAGAGGGGGCGAGCTAATGAAAAACTGTTTTTT.

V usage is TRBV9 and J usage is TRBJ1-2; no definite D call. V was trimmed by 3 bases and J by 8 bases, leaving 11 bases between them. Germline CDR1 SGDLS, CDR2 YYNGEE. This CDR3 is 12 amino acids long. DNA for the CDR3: TGTGCCAGCAGCGATACGGGATTGGGCTACACCTTC. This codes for CASSDTGLGYTF.